The following is a T cell receptor (beta chain) sequence with its context. No antigen is known for it. It was at deep level that the assay was run. Profiled with immunoSEQ multiplex PCR; TCRdb holds only in-frame clones, not every one. This table has fewer than 3 million clones, about 90% appearing once. The data belong to a study of shared clonotypes between healthy human individuals. V lost 3 bases to trimming and J lost 1 base; unmatched junction nucleotides: 9. Germline values: CDR1 SGHDT, CDR2 YYEEEE. The CDR3 runs 17 residues. Findings of the study overall: All-four-donor shared clonotypes had higher generation probabilities than non-shared clonotypes did.

Sequencing was carried out using naive CD4+ T cells from PBMCs. Indicated subset: CD45RA+ positively selected. The TCR was taken from a man younger than 30 in good health. Some clones in this sample may be carry-over from other donors' samples. V and J are TRBV5-6 and TRBJ1-3; 8 bases fit TRBD1. Written as DNA, the CDR3 is TGTGCCAGCAGCTATTCCAGGGGGCGAAAGTCTGGAAACACCATATATTTT. It is translated as CASSYSRGRKSGNTIYF.